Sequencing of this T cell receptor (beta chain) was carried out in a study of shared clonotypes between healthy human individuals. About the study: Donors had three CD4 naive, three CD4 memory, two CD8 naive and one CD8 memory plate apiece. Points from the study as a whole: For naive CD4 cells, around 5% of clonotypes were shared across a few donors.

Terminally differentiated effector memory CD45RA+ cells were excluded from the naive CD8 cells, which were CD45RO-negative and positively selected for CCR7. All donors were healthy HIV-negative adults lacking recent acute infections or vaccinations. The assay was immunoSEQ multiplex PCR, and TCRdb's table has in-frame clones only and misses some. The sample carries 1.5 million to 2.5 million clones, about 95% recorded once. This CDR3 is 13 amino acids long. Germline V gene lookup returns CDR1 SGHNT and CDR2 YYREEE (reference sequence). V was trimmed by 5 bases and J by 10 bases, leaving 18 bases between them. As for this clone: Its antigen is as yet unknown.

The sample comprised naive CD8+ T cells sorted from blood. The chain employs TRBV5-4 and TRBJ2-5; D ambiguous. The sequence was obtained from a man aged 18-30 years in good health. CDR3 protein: CASSWLGSPGQYF. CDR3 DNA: TGTGCCAGCAGTTGGCTCGGGTCCCCGGGCCAGTACTTC.